This passage covers 15 T cell receptor beta chains from one sample sequenced in a study of post-analysis software for immune sequencing data. Study observations and caveats: Included in a set of a few TRBV segments more frequent in patients than controls were TRBV5-6, TRBV5-1 and TRBV20-1.

These receptors have no known antigen. Unique molecular identifiers had been added to the TCR beta cDNA libraries. MiXCR, applied by TCRdb to the PCR reads, yields one record per CDR3 protein. Altogether roughly 870,000 distinct CDR3 sequences are present, around 50% being singletons, with the ten largest covering over 4%. Sequencing was done on a sample of blood. These receptor sequences come from a girl between 5 and 17 years old with multiple sclerosis.

V is TRBV5-6 and J is TRBJ2-3; no clear D. The CDR3 has 14 residues. The germline V gene has CDR1 SGHDT and CDR2 YYEEEE. V lost 7 bases and J 0 bases, leaving 12 bases between the germline ends. CDR3: CASYQEASTDTQYF. DNA of the CDR3: TGTGCCAGCTATCAAGAGGCGAGCACAGATACGCAGTATTTT.

The chain uses TRBV6-1 and TRBJ2-5, with D hard to call. The end of the DNA is better explained by TRBJ2-7, so the J call may be wrong. The CDR3 contains 15 residues. CDR1 is MNHNS, CDR2 SASEGT, per germline. The CDR3 spells CASSDPSGGAYEQYF. The CDR3 DNA reads TGTGCCAGCAGTGACCCCTCTGGCGGTGCCTACGAGCAGTACTTC.

This clonotype turned up a few times. This rearrangement joins TRBV7-9 to TRBJ1-4, with D perhaps matching TRBD1 (5 bases). The germline V and J ends were trimmed by 3 bases and 8 bases, with 13 bases remaining between them. The CDR3 runs to 14 residues. Germline V gene lookup returns CDR1 SEHNR and CDR2 FQNEAQ (reference sequence). CDR3 DNA: TGTGCCAGCAGCTTCGGCAGGGTGGGCGAAAAACTGTTTTTT. Its translation is CASSFGRVGEKLFF.

The chain employs TRBV11-2 and TRBJ2-4; the match to TRBD2 covers 8 bases. V shed 5 bases, J shed 7 bases, and the junction held 10 bases outside the gene matches. Germline CDR1 and CDR2: SGHAT and FQNNGV. The CDR3 covers 15 residues. CDR3 nucleotides: TGTGCCAGCAGCCAACCGGGAGGGGCCGGGAACATTCAGTACTTC. It is translated as CASSQPGGAGNIQYF. The complete variable domain, with remaining parts taken from reference TRBV11-2 and TRBJ2-4, reads EAGVAQSPRYKIIEKRQSVAFWCNPISGHATLYWYQQILGQGPKLLIQFQNNGVVDDSQLPKDRFSAERLKGVDSTLKIQPAKLEDSAVYLCASSQPGGAGNIQYFGAGTRLSVL.

This clonotype appeared once. The chain joins TRBV12-3 or TRBV12-4 to TRBJ2-3; 11 bases agree with TRBD1. The trim removed 0 bases at V and 5 bases at J, leaving 7 bases unmatched. The CDR3 has 17 residues. The CDR3 spells CASSLARTGGGEDTQYF. The CDR3 DNA follows: TGTGCCAGCAGTTTAGCACGGACAGGGGGCGGGGAAGATACGCAGTATTTT.

This clonotype was seen a few times. The chain has TRBV20-1 and TRBJ2-7; tentative D call: TRBD1 (7 bases). This CDR3 is built from 14 residues. The V and J ends lost 5 bases and 2 bases respectively, with 16 bases between them. Germline CDR1 is DFQATT and CDR2 is SNEGSKA (reference sequence). This CDR3 reads CSASRPGGTYEQYF. The DNA of the CDR3 is TGCAGTGCTTCCCGCCCAGGGGGGACCTACGAGCAGTACTTC.

In its sample, this clonotype was seen a few times. CDR3 nucleotide sequence: TGTGCCAGCAGCTTATTCATGGGCAGGGGGCTCTACAATGAGCAGTTCTTC. This gives the protein CASSLFMGRGLYNEQFF. The V and J genes are TRBV7-9 and TRBJ2-1, with 8 bases that match TRBD1. Trimming at V came to 2 bases and at J to 3 bases, leaving 9 bases not matched to a gene. Germline-derived CDR1 and CDR2 are SEHNR and FQNEAQ (reference sequence). This CDR3 has 17 residues.

This chain connects TRBV18 to TRBJ2-5; 12 nucleotides agree with TRBD2. With 4 bases clipped from V and 11 bases from J, the junction kept 20 bases outside the gene matches. Germline CDR1 KGHSH, CDR2 LQKENI. This CDR3 has 18 amino acids. CDR3 in DNA: TGTGCCAGCTCACTCCGACTAGCGGGGGAGCTTCGCTACAATGAGCAGTACTTC. Its translation is CASSLRLAGELRYNEQYF.

About this clonotype: Mismatch with germline at one junction end may stem from a read error. The chain uses TRBV10-1 and TRBJ2-5; TRBD2 matches at 7 bases. The DNA end is a closer match to TRBJ2-7, so the J assignment may be wrong. The CDR3 runs 14 residues. Germline V lookup: CDR1 WNHNN, CDR2 SYGVQD (reference sequence). CDR3 in amino acids: CASRESQRGYEQYF. The DNA for the CDR3 is TGCGCCAGCAGGGAGTCGCAGCGGGGCTACGAGCAGTACTTC.

This clonotype was seen more than once but under ten times. The chain carries TRBV12-3 or TRBV12-4 and TRBJ2-5; 8 nucleotides match TRBD1. J was trimmed by 4 bases and V by 7 bases; bases with no gene match: 11. The CDR3 covers 15 residues. The CDR3 here is CASTAGQGARETQYF. CDR3 bases: TGTGCCAGCACCGCAGGACAGGGCGCACGAGAGACCCAGTACTTC.

This chain connects TRBV2 to TRBJ1-2; 7 bases line up with TRBD1. The CDR3 runs 14 residues. J was trimmed by 5 bases and V by 6 bases; bases with no gene match: 9. Germline CDR1 SNHLY, CDR2 FYNNEI. The CDR3 region is CASRGVDRSYGYTF. In DNA form, the CDR3 reads TGTGCCAGCAGGGGGGTGGACAGGTCGTATGGCTACACCTTC.

The gene calls are TRBV27 and TRBJ2-7, with D perhaps given as TRBD1 or TRBD2 (5 bases each). The J call may be mistaken, given a closer DNA end match to TRBJ2-5. The V gene's germline CDR1 is MNHEY and CDR2 SMNVEV (reference sequence). This CDR3 has 16 residues. The CDR3 bases are TGTGCCAGCAGTTTATCGGGTGGGACCCTGGGAGAGACCCAGTACTTC. Amino acids: CASSLSGGTLGETQYF.

The genes are TRBV20-1 and TRBJ2-6; D gene unclear. CDR3 length: 15 residues. The germline V gene has CDR1 DFQATT and CDR2 SNEGSKA (reference sequence). V lost 4 bases, J lost 0 bases, and 10 bases lay in between. CDR3 DNA sequence: TGCAGTGCTACCCCAGATGGCTCTGGGGCCAACGTCCTGACTTTC. This gives the protein CSATPDGSGANVLTF.

This chain uses TRBV4-1 with TRBJ2-7; 8 bases map to TRBD2. CDR1 is MGHRA, CDR2 YSYEKL, per germline. This CDR3 contains 16 residues. J gave up 2 bases and V 3 bases, and 9 bases lay outside the gene matches. The CDR3 loop reads CASSHISGENPYEQYF. The DNA of the CDR3 is TGCGCCAGCAGCCACATTAGCGGGGAGAACCCCTACGAGCAGTACTTC.

This chain uses TRBV7-2 with TRBJ2-1; D uncertain. The germline gives CDR1 SGHTA, CDR2 FQGNSA. Trimming pared 8 bases from V and 0 bases from J, leaving 14 bases between. CDR3 length equals 15 residues. The CDR3 reads CASAPGEASYNEQFF. Written as DNA, the CDR3 is TGTGCCAGCGCACCAGGAGAGGCCTCCTACAATGAGCAGTTCTTC.